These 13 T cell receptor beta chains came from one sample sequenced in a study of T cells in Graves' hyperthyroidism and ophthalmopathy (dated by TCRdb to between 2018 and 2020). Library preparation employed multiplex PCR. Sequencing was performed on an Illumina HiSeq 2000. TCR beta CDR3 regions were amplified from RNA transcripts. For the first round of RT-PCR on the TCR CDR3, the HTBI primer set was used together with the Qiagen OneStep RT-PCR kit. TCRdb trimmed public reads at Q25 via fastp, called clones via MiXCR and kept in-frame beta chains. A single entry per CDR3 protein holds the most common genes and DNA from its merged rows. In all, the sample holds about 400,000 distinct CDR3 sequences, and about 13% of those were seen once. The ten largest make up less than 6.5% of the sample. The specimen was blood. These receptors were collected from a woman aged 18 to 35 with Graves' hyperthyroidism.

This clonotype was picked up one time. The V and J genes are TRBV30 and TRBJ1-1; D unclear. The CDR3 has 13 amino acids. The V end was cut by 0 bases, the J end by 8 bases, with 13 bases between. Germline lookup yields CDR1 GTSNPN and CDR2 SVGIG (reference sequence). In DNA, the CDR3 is TGTGCCTGGAGTGTCTTACAATCTCGGGAAGCTTTCTTT. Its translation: CAWSVLQSREAFF.

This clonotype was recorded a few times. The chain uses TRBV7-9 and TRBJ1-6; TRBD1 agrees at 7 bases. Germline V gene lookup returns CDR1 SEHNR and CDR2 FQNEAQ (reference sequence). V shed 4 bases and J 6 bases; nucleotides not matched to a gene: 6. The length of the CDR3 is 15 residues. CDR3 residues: CASSYRGRGNSPLHF. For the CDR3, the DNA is TGTGCCAGCAGCTACAGGGGAAGGGGTAATTCACCCCTCCACTTT.

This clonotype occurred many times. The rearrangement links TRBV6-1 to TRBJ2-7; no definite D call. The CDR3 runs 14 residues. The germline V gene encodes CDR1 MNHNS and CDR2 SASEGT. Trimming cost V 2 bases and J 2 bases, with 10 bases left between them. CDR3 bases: TGTGCCAGCAGTGAACTGGGGTCCCCCTACGAGCAGTACTTC. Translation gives CASSELGSPYEQYF.

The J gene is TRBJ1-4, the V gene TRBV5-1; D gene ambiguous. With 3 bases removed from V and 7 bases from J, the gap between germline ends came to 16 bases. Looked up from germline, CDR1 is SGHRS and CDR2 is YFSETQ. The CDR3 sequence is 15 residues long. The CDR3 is CASSSSSEIGEKLFF. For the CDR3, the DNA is TGCGCCAGCAGCTCATCGTCGGAGATCGGTGAAAAACTGTTTTTT.

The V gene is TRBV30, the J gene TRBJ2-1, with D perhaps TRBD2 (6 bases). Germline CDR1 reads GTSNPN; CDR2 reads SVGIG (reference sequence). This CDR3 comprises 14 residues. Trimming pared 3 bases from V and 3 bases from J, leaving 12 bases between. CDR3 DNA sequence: TGTGCCTGGAGCGGGGGAAGTGTCTACAATGAGCAGTTCTTC. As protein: CAWSGGSVYNEQFF.

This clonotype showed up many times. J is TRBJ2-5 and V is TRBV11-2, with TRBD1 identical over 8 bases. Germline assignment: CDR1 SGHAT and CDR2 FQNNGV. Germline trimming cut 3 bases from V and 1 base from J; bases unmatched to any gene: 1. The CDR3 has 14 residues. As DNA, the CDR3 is TGTGCCAGCAGCTTCACAGGGGGCCAAGAGACCCAGTACTTC. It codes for CASSFTGGQETQYF.

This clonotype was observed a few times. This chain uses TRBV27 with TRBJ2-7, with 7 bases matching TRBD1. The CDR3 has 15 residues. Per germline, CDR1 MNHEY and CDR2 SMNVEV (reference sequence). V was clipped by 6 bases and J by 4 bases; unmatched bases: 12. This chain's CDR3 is CASSQGDRDVYEQYF. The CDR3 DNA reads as TGTGCCAGCAGCCAGGGCGACAGGGATGTGTACGAGCAGTACTTC.

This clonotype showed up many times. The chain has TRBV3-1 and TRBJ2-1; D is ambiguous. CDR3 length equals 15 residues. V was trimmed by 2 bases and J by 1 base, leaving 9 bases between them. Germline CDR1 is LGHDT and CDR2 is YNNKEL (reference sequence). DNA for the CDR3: TGTGCCAGCAGCCAACAAGCCGTTTCCTACAATGAGCAGTTCTTC. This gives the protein CASSQQAVSYNEQFF.

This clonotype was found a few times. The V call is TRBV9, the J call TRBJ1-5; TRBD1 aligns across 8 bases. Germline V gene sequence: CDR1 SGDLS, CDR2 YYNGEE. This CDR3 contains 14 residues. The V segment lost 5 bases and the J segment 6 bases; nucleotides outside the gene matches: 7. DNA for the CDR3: TGTGCCAGCAGTGGACAGGGTCCTGGTCAGCCCCAGCATTTT. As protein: CASSGQGPGQPQHF.

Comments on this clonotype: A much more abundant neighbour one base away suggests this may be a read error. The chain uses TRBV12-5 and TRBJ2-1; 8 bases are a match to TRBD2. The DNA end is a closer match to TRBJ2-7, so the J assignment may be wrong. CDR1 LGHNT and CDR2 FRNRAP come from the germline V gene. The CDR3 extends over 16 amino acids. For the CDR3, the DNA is TGTGCTAGTGGGCCCCTTACTAGCGGTTTCTACAATGAGCAGTACTTC. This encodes CASGPLTSGFYNEQYF.

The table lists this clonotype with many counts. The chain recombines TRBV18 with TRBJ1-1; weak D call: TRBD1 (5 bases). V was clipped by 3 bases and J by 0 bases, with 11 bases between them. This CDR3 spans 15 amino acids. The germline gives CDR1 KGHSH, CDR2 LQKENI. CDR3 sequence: CASSPGDRLNTEAFF. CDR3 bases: TGTGCCAGCTCACCCGGCGACAGACTGAACACTGAAGCTTTCTTT. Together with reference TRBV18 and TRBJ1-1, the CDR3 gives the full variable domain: NAGVMQNPRHLVRRRGQEARLRCSPMKGHSHVYWYRQLPEEGLKFMVYLQKENIIDESGMPKERFSAEFPKEGPSILRIQQVVRGDSAAYFCASSPGDRLNTEAFFGQGTRLTVV.

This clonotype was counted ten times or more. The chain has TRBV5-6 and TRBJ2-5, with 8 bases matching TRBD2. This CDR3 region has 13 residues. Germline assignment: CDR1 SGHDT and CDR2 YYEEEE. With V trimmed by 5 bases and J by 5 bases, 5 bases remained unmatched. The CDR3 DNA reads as TGTGCCAGCAGTTCAGCGGGAGCCGAGACCCAGTACTTC. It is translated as CASSSAGAETQYF.

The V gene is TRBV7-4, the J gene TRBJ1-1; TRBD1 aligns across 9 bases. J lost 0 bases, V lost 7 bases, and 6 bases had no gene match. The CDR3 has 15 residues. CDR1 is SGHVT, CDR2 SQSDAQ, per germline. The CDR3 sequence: CASTNTGGMNTEAFF. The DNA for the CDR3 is TGTGCCAGCACCAATACAGGGGGCATGAACACTGAAGCTTTCTTT.